This T cell receptor (beta chain) was sequenced for a study of blood T cell repertoires in COVID-19. Sequenced by immunoSEQ multiplex PCR; TCRdb stores in-frame clones only, minus some. Of around 250,000 clones detected, roughly 82% appear once; the ten largest clones hold approximately 13%. Sequenced: peripheral blood. This clonotype was obtained from an older man with acute or convalescent COVID-19.

The CDR3 is CASSLAGRGVLSEQFF. CDR3 DNA: TGTGCCAGCAGCTTAGCGGGTCGGGGGGTGCTGAGTGAGCAGTTCTTC. The chain employs TRBV7-2 and TRBJ2-1; 7 bases match TRBD2. Unmatched junction bases numbered 11, after V lost 0 bases and J lost 9 bases. Per germline, CDR1 SGHTA and CDR2 FQGNSA. The CDR3 is 16 amino acids.